This is a list of T cell receptor beta chains from one sample in a study of blood T cell repertoires in COVID-19. Libraries were prepared by immunoSEQ multiplex PCR; TCRdb keeps only in-frame clonotypes and omits some of them. The sample gives tens of thousands of clones, roughly 82% of which show up once; about 20% is in the top ten. The source material was peripheral blood. All receptors derive from a woman aged 60 to 75 with acute or convalescent COVID-19. Both conserved end residues are part of each CDR3. D genes are given only for firm matches. A clone size is listed for some rows: how often the clone was seen (once, few, many), or a class if it is expanded.

d_call	clone_size	j_call	v_call	cdr3_length	cdr3_aa	cdr3_nt
NA	NA	TRBJ1-3	TRBV4-3	17	CASSQDLLQVAGNTIYF	TGCGCCAGCAGCCAAGATCTCCTACAGGTCGCAGGAAACACCATATATTTT
NA	NA	TRBJ2-2	TRBV2	15	CASSELDSLPGELFF	TGTGCCAGCAGTGAACTGGACAGCCTTCCCGGGGAGCTGTTTTTT
NA	NA	TRBJ1-1	TRBV5-1	11	CASSLNEEAFF	TGCGCCAGCAGCTTAAACGAGGAAGCTTTCTTT
NA	NA	TRBJ1-5	TRBV21-1	16	CASSKRGETANQPQHF	TGTGCCAGCAGCAAAAGGGGTGAGACAGCGAATCAGCCCCAGCATTTT
NA	NA	TRBJ1-1	TRBV4-1	14	CASSRTVLDTEAFF	TGCGCCAGCAGCCGTACAGTCTTGGACACTGAAGCTTTCTTT
NA	NA	TRBJ1-5	TRBV7-2	14	CASSLLSGDQPQHF	TGTGCCAGCAGTCTATTATCCGGGGATCAGCCCCAGCATTTT
NA	NA	TRBJ1-1	TRBV12-3/TRBV12-4	13	CASSSAGDTEAFF	TGTGCCAGCAGTTCTGCAGGGGACACTGAAGCTTTCTTT
NA	NA	TRBJ2-2	TRBV7-8	14	CASSLREFTGELFF	TGTGCCAGCAGCCTCAGGGAATTCACCGGGGAGCTGTTTTTT
TRBD2	NA	TRBJ2-3	TRBV11-3	16	CASSNRLAGGRNTQYF	TGTGCCAGCAGCAACCGACTAGCGGGGGGGCGTAATACGCAGTATTTT
TRBD2	NA	TRBJ2-1	TRBV5-4	16	CASSAGQRGGYNEQFF	TGTGCCAGCAGCGCTGGCCAGCGGGGGGGCTACAATGAGCAGTTCTTC
NA	NA	TRBJ2-3	TRBV7-2	16	CASRQQQGYLGGTQYF	TGTGCCAGCAGACAACAACAGGGCTACCTCGGTGGTACGCAGTATTTT
NA	once	TRBJ2-1	TRBV3-1/TRBV3-2	18	CASSQGRQAFFSYNEQFF	TGTGCCAGCAGCCAAGGGAGACAGGCGTTCTTTTCCTACAATGAGCAGTTCTTC
TRBD1	NA	TRBJ1-2	TRBV14	14	CASSQEDRGRGYTF	TGTGCCAGCAGCCAAGAGGACAGGGGGCGAGGCTACACCTTC
TRBD2	NA	TRBJ2-7	TRBV3-1/TRBV3-2	16	CASSQTGGGITYEQYF	TGTGCCAGCAGCCAAACCGGGGGGGGTATAACCTACGAGCAGTACTTC
NA	once	TRBJ2-5	TRBV3-1/TRBV3-2	15	CASNQDGGLGRTQYF	TGTGCCAGCAACCAAGATGGGGGGTTAGGAAGGACCCAGTACTTC
TRBD2	NA	TRBJ2-7	TRBV29-1	14	CSVVGGGASSEQYF	TGCAGCGTTGTAGGCGGGGGGGCCTCCAGCGAGCAGTACTTC
TRBD1	NA	TRBJ2-1	TRBV10-3	16	CAISEPGQGARNEQFF	TGTGCCATCAGTGAGCCGGGACAGGGGGCGCGAAATGAGCAGTTCTTC
NA	NA	TRBJ1-2	TRBV14	13	CASSQDLAYGYTF	TGTGCCAGCAGCCAAGATCTGGCCTATGGCTACACCTTC
NA	NA	TRBJ1-1	TRBV2	15	CASSPTRVMNTEAFF	TGTGCCAGCAGTCCGACCCGGGTTATGAACACTGAAGCTTTCTTT
TRBD1	NA	TRBJ2-1	TRBV6-6	15	CASSSSQGAGGEQFF	TGTGCCAGCAGTTCATCGCAGGGGGCCGGTGGGGAGCAGTTCTTC
NA	NA	TRBJ1-6	TRBV7-2	15	CASSPRAGVGSPLHF	TGTGCCAGCAGCCCGAGGGCGGGGGTCGGTTCACCCCTCCACTTT
NA	NA	TRBJ1-2	TRBV6-6	14	CASRLRGGGYGYTF	TGTGCCAGCAGGCTAAGGGGGGGAGGCTATGGCTACACCTTC
NA	NA	TRBJ1-3	TRBV18	16	CASSDSATASGNTIYF	TGTGCCAGCTCAGATTCCGCGACAGCTTCTGGAAACACCATATATTTT
NA	NA	TRBJ2-3	TRBV5-1	14	CASSPSGITDTQYF	TGCGCCAGCAGCCCCAGCGGAATCACAGATACGCAGTATTTT
TRBD1	few	TRBJ2-7	TRBV23-1	14	CASSQTQGVQEQYF	TGCGCCAGCAGTCAAACCCAGGGGGTGCAAGAGCAGTACTTC
NA	NA	TRBJ2-3	TRBV13	15	CASSPTTDYTDTQYF	TGTGCCAGCAGCCCTACGACAGATTACACAGATACGCAGTATTTT
NA	NA	TRBJ2-3	TRBV6-4	15	CASSDSGVGTDTQYF	TGTGCCAGCAGTGACTCAGGGGTTGGGACAGATACGCAGTATTTT
TRBD1	NA	TRBJ2-3	TRBV4-1	17	CASSQLPGTGDTDTQYF	TGCGCCAGCAGCCAACTCCCCGGGACAGGTGACACAGATACGCAGTATTTT
NA	NA	TRBJ1-1	TRBV7-9	15	CASSLGLQGITEAFF	TGTGCCAGCAGCCTAGGGTTGCAGGGGATCACTGAAGCTTTCTTT
NA	NA	TRBJ1-4	TRBV7-6	17	CASSLEPLETTNEKLFF	TGTGCCAGCAGCTTAGAGCCCTTGGAGACAACTAATGAAAAACTGTTTTTT
NA	few	TRBJ1-5	TRBV24-1	13	CATSAGDNQPQHF	TGTGCCACCAGTGCAGGCGACAATCAGCCCCAGCATTTT
TRBD1	NA	TRBJ1-6	TRBV6-1	16	CASSELAGTENSPLHF	TGTGCCAGCAGTGAATTAGCCGGGACAGAAAATTCACCCCTCCACTTT
NA	NA	TRBJ1-1	TRBV14	14	CASSPFRVVTEAFF	TGTGCCAGCAGCCCATTCAGGGTGGTCACTGAAGCTTTCTTT
TRBD2	NA	TRBJ2-3	TRBV5-1	15	CASSSTTSGTDTQYF	TGCGCCAGCAGCTCAACGACTAGCGGCACAGATACGCAGTATTTT
TRBD2	NA	TRBJ2-7	TRBV19	14	CASMSERGAPEQYF	TGTGCCAGTATGAGCGAGCGGGGGGCCCCGGAGCAGTACTTC
NA	NA	TRBJ1-2	TRBV30	14	CAWALPPGGYGYTF	TGTGCCTGGGCCCTACCCCCAGGTGGCTATGGCTACACCTTC
TRBD1	NA	TRBJ2-4	TRBV7-2	12	CASSRDRGIQYF	TGTGCCAGCAGTCGGGACAGGGGAATTCAGTACTTC
TRBD1	NA	TRBJ1-6	TRBV18	16	CASSHRQGPYNSPLHF	TGTGCCAGCTCACACCGACAGGGACCCTATAATTCACCCCTCCACTTT
TRBD1	few	TRBJ1-2	TRBV7-9	14	CASSTKQGAYGYTF	TGTGCCAGCAGCACCAAACAGGGGGCGTATGGCTACACCTTC
NA	few	TRBJ1-2	TRBV5-1	14	CASSQERAGGGYTF	TGCGCCAGCAGCCAGGAAAGGGCGGGCGGTGGCTACACCTTC
NA	few	TRBJ1-2	TRBV27	11	CATLQGGGYTF	TGTGCCACACTCCAGGGTGGCGGCTACACCTTC
TRBD1	NA	TRBJ1-1	TRBV29-1	12	CSVGQGNTEAFF	TGCAGCGTTGGACAGGGGAACACTGAAGCTTTCTTT
NA	NA	TRBJ1-1	TRBV7-9	15	CASSLVLSENTEAFF	TGTGCCAGCAGCTTAGTATTATCAGAGAACACTGAAGCTTTCTTT
TRBD1	NA	TRBJ1-2	TRBV6-5	15	CASPSTAGGADGYTF	TGTGCCAGCCCTAGTACTGCAGGGGGTGCAGATGGCTACACCTTC
TRBD2	NA	TRBJ2-1	TRBV7-3	20	CASTLPRLAGGLPLCNEQFF	TGTGCCAGCACCCTTCCCCGACTAGCGGGGGGGTTACCCCTCTGCAATGAGCAGTTCTTC
NA	NA	TRBJ1-2	TRBV5-1	16	CASSAGQPSSNYGYTF	TGCGCCAGCAGCGCAGGACAGCCAAGTTCTAACTATGGCTACACCTTC
NA	NA	TRBJ2-7	TRBV5-1	14	CASSHGQISYEQYF	TGCGCCAGCAGCCACGGACAGATATCCTACGAGCAGTACTTC
TRBD1	NA	TRBJ2-3	TRBV29-1	14	CSVVTQGAGDTQYF	TGCAGCGTTGTTACTCAGGGGGCCGGAGATACGCAGTATTTT